This T cell receptor beta chain was observed in a study of human T cells and chemical hapten exposure. Study as a whole: The upper back received 0.01% DPC by patch testing, with results read at 6 days.

Study outcomes and limitations: Expanded TCRs were compared with controls, and the expanded TCRs formed significantly more large CDR3 similarity clusters.

Germline CDR1 is LGHDT and CDR2 is YNNKEL (reference sequence). The germline V and J ends were trimmed by 4 bases and 3 bases, with 13 bases remaining between them. The CDR3 runs 14 residues. One entry per CDR3 protein results from TCRdb running MiXCR on the RACE reads. Of around 350,000 distinct CDR3 sequences listed, 5.5% are singletons. Concerning this clonotype itself: Its antigen is undetermined.

Described time point: pre-sensitization, week 0. The treatment here: therapeutic diphenylcyclopropenone sensitization with weekly scalp DPC. Sequencing was performed on whole blood, taken in connection with sensitization to the hapten diphenylcyclopropenone (DPC). The sequence was collected from a young woman with alopecia areata. Some clones in this sample may be carry-over from other donors' samples. The rearrangement joins TRBV3-1 to TRBJ2-7; a possible D gene is TRBD1 (5 bases). The CDR3 region is CASSRRGLIYEQYF. The CDR3 DNA sequence: TGTGCCAGCAGCCGAAGGGGATTAATCTACGAGCAGTACTTC.